This T cell receptor (beta chain) was retrieved from a study of blood T cell repertoires in COVID-19. The CDR3 totals 17 residues. Germline CDR1 reads LNHDA; CDR2 reads SQIVND (reference sequence). Unmatched junction bases numbered 13, after V lost 4 bases and J lost 5 bases. Only in-frame clones appear in the TCRdb table, and some are missing; sequencing was by immunoSEQ multiplex PCR. The table includes about 260,000 clones, roughly 82% detected once. The sample taken for sequencing was PBMCs or T cells enriched from blood (not recorded which). The receptor was isolated from a woman in her forties or fifties who had recovered from COVID-19. The chain combines TRBV19 with TRBJ1-2; 10 bases agree with TRBD1. The CDR3 sequence: CASSTWDRGDLKYGYTF. Written as DNA, the CDR3 is TGTGCCAGTAGTACATGGGACAGGGGAGACCTTAAGTATGGCTACACCTTC.